This is a list of T cell receptor beta chains from one sample in a study of shared clonotypes between healthy human individuals. Clones were sequenced by immunoSEQ multiplex PCR, and TCRdb holds only the in-frame ones, with some missing. The profile covers about 680,000 clones, with about 80% appearing a single time and 1.5% to 2% taken by the ten largest. Source material: memory CD4+ T cells sorted from blood. The receptors shown here come from a woman aged 25 to 39 in good health. The CDR3 runs from the conserved cysteine through the conserved F or W. Each record gives: J gene, V gene, clone size, D gene, CDR3 protein, CDR3 DNA. The D gene is left open where the match is weak. Some rows mark clone size as missing; the rest say once, few, many or name a class of expanded clone.

TRBJ2-3	TRBV27	-	-	CASKRGTDTQYF	TGTGCCAGCAAGCGGGGCACAGATACGCAGTATTTT
TRBJ1-2	TRBV14	-	-	CASSLDNYGYTF	TGTGCCAGCAGCCTAGATAACTATGGCTACACCTTC
TRBJ2-5	TRBV29-1	-	-	CSVVQGETQYF	TGCAGCGTTGTCCAGGGTGAGACCCAGTACTTC
TRBJ2-1	TRBV11-2	-	TRBD2	CASSFAGTTDFYNEQFF	TGTGCCAGCAGCTTTGCCGGGACTACAGATTTCTACAATGAGCAGTTCTTC
TRBJ2-1	TRBV19	few	TRBD2	CASSITSAHNEQFF	TGTGCCAGTAGTATAACTAGCGCACACAATGAGCAGTTCTTC
TRBJ1-1	TRBV6-5	-	-	CASSWTDMNTEAFF	TGTGCCAGCAGCTGGACAGACATGAACACTGAAGCTTTCTTT
TRBJ2-7	TRBV6-5	-	-	CASSTLGEQYF	TGTGCCAGCAGTACGCTAGGCGAGCAGTACTTC
TRBJ2-1	TRBV29-1	-	TRBD2	CSVGSGRNGNEQFF	TGCAGCGTCGGTAGCGGGAGGAACGGCAATGAGCAGTTCTTC
TRBJ2-7	TRBV28	-	-	CASSHQRGSYEQYF	TGTGCCAGCAGTCATCAACGGGGGAGCTACGAGCAGTACTTC
TRBJ2-1	TRBV5-1	-	TRBD2	CASSLDGRIENEQFF	TGCGCCAGCAGCTTGGACGGGAGGATTGAGAATGAGCAGTTCTTC
TRBJ2-1	TRBV21-1	few	-	CASSKGWLAGASPHNEQFF	TGTGCCAGCAGCAAAGGTTGGCTAGCGGGAGCCAGTCCCCACAATGAGCAGTTCTTC
TRBJ2-2	TRBV30	-	-	CAWTRQENTGELFF	TGTGCCTGGACGCGGCAGGAGAACACCGGGGAGCTGTTTTTT
TRBJ1-2	TRBV27	few	-	CASSRGTKGPYGYTF	TGTGCCAGCAGCCGAGGGACAAAGGGGCCCTATGGCTACACCTTC
TRBJ1-4	TRBV5-1	few	-	CASSKGQSTQDEKLFF	TGCGCCAGCAGCAAAGGACAGTCAACCCAGGATGAAAAACTGTTTTTT
TRBJ2-7	TRBV19	-	TRBD2	CASSIAGLAGTYEQYF	TGTGCCAGTAGTATAGCTGGGCTAGCGGGAACCTACGAGCAGTACTTC
TRBJ2-2	TRBV11-3	-	-	CASSASGATGELFF	TGTGCCAGCAGCGCAAGCGGAGCTACCGGGGAGCTGTTTTTT
TRBJ2-7	TRBV6-1	-	-	CASSETDGPYEQYF	TGTGCCAGCAGTGAAACCGACGGTCCCTACGAGCAGTACTTC
TRBJ2-7	TRBV2	-	-	CASSVTYEQYF	TGTGCCAGCAGTGTAACGTACGAGCAGTACTTC
TRBJ1-1	TRBV19	-	TRBD1	CASSIAGTGLSLAFF	TGTGCCAGTAGTATAGCTGGGACAGGGCTTTCTTTAGCTTTCTTT
TRBJ2-5	TRBV5-1	-	TRBD2	CASSSISGAQETQYF	TGCGCCAGCAGCTCCATAAGCGGGGCACAAGAGACCCAGTACTTC
TRBJ2-2	TRBV19	-	TRBD2	CASSPWTSRDTGELFF	TGTGCCAGTAGTCCCTGGACTAGCAGAGACACCGGGGAGCTGTTTTTT
TRBJ2-7	TRBV27	few	TRBD1	CANRGPHEQYF	TGTGCCAACAGGGGTCCCCACGAGCAGTACTTC
TRBJ2-7	TRBV5-1	-	TRBD1	CASSLQGVGYEQYF	TGCGCCAGCAGCCTTCAGGGGGTGGGCTACGAGCAGTACTTC
TRBJ2-1	TRBV5-4	-	TRBD2	CASSLTSGETNEQFF	TGTGCCAGCAGTTTGACTAGCGGAGAGACTAATGAGCAGTTCTTC
TRBJ1-4	TRBV27	-	TRBD1	CASSPLDRVEKLFF	TGTGCCAGCAGTCCCTTGGACAGGGTAGAAAAACTGTTTTTT
TRBJ2-6	TRBV28	-	-	CASSFRFSGANVLTF	TGTGCCAGCAGTTTTCGGTTCTCTGGGGCCAACGTCCTGACTTTC
TRBJ1-2	TRBV14	-	-	CASSQDLAGTYYGYTF	TGTGCCAGCAGCCAAGATCTCGCAGGGACGTACTATGGCTACACCTTC
TRBJ1-1	TRBV5-1	-	-	CASGWGNTEAFF	TGCGCCAGCGGTTGGGGGAACACTGAAGCTTTCTTT
TRBJ1-2	TRBV7-9	-	TRBD1	CASSLGQGHYGYTF	TGTGCCAGCAGCCTGGGACAGGGCCACTATGGCTACACCTTC
TRBJ2-5	TRBV6-6	once	-	CASTQQGGKGETQYF	TGTGCCAGCACCCAACAGGGCGGTAAGGGAGAGACCCAGTACTTC
TRBJ1-1	TRBV15	-	-	CATSRAFEGAFF	TGTGCCACCAGCAGAGCGTTTGAGGGAGCTTTCTTT
TRBJ2-7	TRBV5-8	-	TRBD2	CASSLFRGGTGYEQYF	TGTGCCAGCAGCTTGTTTCGCGGGGGAACTGGCTACGAGCAGTACTTC
TRBJ2-3	TRBV28	-	TRBD2	CASSTSGRTDTQYF	TGTGCCAGCAGTACTAGCGGTCGCACAGATACGCAGTATTTT
TRBJ2-1	TRBV4-1	-	-	CASSQDSDPGAFYNEQFF	TGCGCCAGCAGCCAAGATAGTGATCCGGGGGCCTTCTACAATGAGCAGTTCTTC
TRBJ1-5	TRBV28	-	-	CASTLSNQPQHF	TGTGCCAGCACCTTGAGCAATCAGCCCCAGCATTTT
TRBJ2-3	TRBV28	-	-	CASSLATGRGTDTQYF	TGTGCCAGCAGTTTAGCGACGGGGAGGGGGACAGATACGCAGTATTTT
TRBJ1-1	TRBV19	few	-	CASSIQNMNTEAFF	TGTGCCAGTAGTATACAGAACATGAACACTGAAGCTTTCTTT
TRBJ1-1	TRBV12-5	-	TRBD1	CASGSPSKGQKNTEAFF	TGTGCTAGTGGTTCGCCAAGCAAGGGACAGAAAAACACTGAAGCTTTCTTT
TRBJ1-1	TRBV15	-	-	CATSARLGALTMNTEAFF	TGTGCCACCAGCGCACGCTTGGGGGCTCTTACCATGAACACTGAAGCTTTCTTT
TRBJ2-1	TRBV18	many	TRBD2	CASSPLSLAGVNEQFF	TGTGCCAGCTCACCGTTAAGCCTAGCGGGAGTCAATGAGCAGTTCTTC
TRBJ2-7	TRBV28	-	-	CASSNVRDSSRNEQYF	TGTGCCAGCAGTAACGTCCGGGACTCCTCACGGAACGAGCAGTACTTC